The 26 T cell receptor beta chains below come from one sample, sequenced in a study of shared clonotypes between healthy human individuals (dated by TCRdb to 2018 to 2021). Libraries were constructed by the immunoSEQ multiplex PCR assay. TCRdb's version of the immuneACCESS table is confined to in-frame rearrangements and falls short of the full clone set. An unresolved V gene accounts for under half of the shortfall where checked; the remainder is of unknown origin. In all, the sample holds about 490,000 clones, and about 82% of those were seen once. In total, the top ten clones hold 10% to 15% of the sample. The sequenced sample was PBMCs. These TCRs come from a woman aged 35 to 49 in good health. Some clones in this sample may be carry-over from other donors' samples.

V usage is TRBV6-1 and J usage is TRBJ2-3, with TRBD2 matching over 8 bases. Looked up from germline, CDR1 is MNHNS and CDR2 is SASEGT. The CDR3 length is 15 residues. The V segment lost 2 bases and the J segment 6 bases; nucleotides outside the gene matches: 7. For the CDR3, the DNA is TGTGCCAGCAGTGAAACGGGAGGGGGACCGGATACGCAGTATTTT. The encoded protein is CASSETGGGPDTQYF.

This clone has more than one count but fewer than ten. CDR3 DNA sequence: TGTGCCAGCAGTTCACCCCGGGGCCGCGGAAATGAAAAACTGTTTTTT. It encodes CASSSPRGRGNEKLFF. The V call is TRBV6-5, the J call TRBJ1-4, with a tentative D call TRBD1 (5 bases). Trimming left V 4 bases short and J 5 bases short, with 17 bases between. Germline CDR1 MNHEY, CDR2 SVGAGI. This CDR3 region has 16 residues.

This chain connects TRBV7-2 to TRBJ2-7; 9 bases are a match to TRBD1. The CDR3 runs 14 residues. Germline CDR1 and CDR2: SGHTA and FQGNSA. V lost 4 bases and J lost 2; bases outside the gene matches: 3. The CDR3 bases are TGTGCCAGCAGCTCAGGGACAGGGCCCTACGAGCAGTACTTC. This translates into CASSSGTGPYEQYF.

The chain joins TRBV28 to TRBJ1-3, with 7 positions matching TRBD1. V lost 2 bases and J lost 14; bases outside the gene matches: 3. Germline CDR1 reads MDHEN; CDR2 reads SYDVKM. The CDR3 consists of 11 residues. CDR3 nucleotides: TGTGCCAGCAGTTTAAGAACAGGGGTATATTTT. Translation: CASSLRTGVYF. The variable domain in full, with the rest retrieved from reference TRBV28 and TRBJ1-3, is DVKVTQSSRYLVKRTGEKVFLECVQDMDHENMFWYRQDPGLGLRLIYFSYDVKMKEKGDIPEGYSVSREKKERFSLILESASTNQTSMYLCASSLRTGVYFGEGSWLTVV.

The rearrangement joins TRBV14 to TRBJ2-3; D ambiguous. Germline CDR1 and CDR2: SGHDN and FVKESK. The V end was cut by 0 bases, the J end by 8 bases, with 12 bases between. There are 14 residues in the CDR3. CDR3 nucleotide sequence: TGTGCCAGCAGCCAAGATAATTCGCGGCGTACGCAGTATTTT. It translates to CASSQDNSRRTQYF.

Worth noting for this clone: Other DNA sequences within the sample encode an identical CDR3. The chain carries TRBV7-2 and TRBJ2-7, with 11 bases matching TRBD2. J was trimmed by 2 bases and V by 2 bases; bases with no gene match: 2. This CDR3 has 15 residues. The germline gives CDR1 SGHTA, CDR2 FQGNSA. The CDR3 nucleotides read TGTGCCAGCAGCTTAAGACTAGCGGGGCCCTACGAGCAGTACTTC. This gives the protein CASSLRLAGPYEQYF.

The rearrangement links TRBV28 to TRBJ2-2; no firm D call. This CDR3 has 12 amino acids. Trimming shortened V by 4 bases and J by 4 bases, and 4 bases separated the two germline ends. Germline assignment: CDR1 MDHEN and CDR2 SYDVKM. CDR3 residues: CASSSSTGELFF. Here the CDR3 DNA reads TGTGCCAGCAGTTCTAGCACCGGGGAGCTGTTTTTT.

The chain recombines TRBV28 with TRBJ1-2, with D tentatively TRBD1 (6 bases). V lost 5 bases, J lost 6 bases, and 13 bases lay in between. Germline V gene data show CDR1 as MDHEN and CDR2 as SYDVKM. The CDR3 extends over 13 amino acids. The CDR3 DNA is TGTGCCAGCAGTCTAGCGGGGGGGCATGGCTACACCTTC. Protein product: CASSLAGGHGYTF.

Turning to this clone: A read error is possible here, since a much larger clone lies one base away. The chain is built from TRBV7-2 and TRBJ1-2, with a tentative D call TRBD1 (5 bases). The CDR3 runs to 15 residues. Germline V gene sequence: CDR1 SGHTA, CDR2 FQGNSA. Deletions cut 5 bases from V and 6 bases from J, with 19 bases between. The CDR3 loop is CASSQNSGVVHGYTF. In nucleotides, the CDR3 is TGTGCCAGCAGCCAGAACTCGGGGGTAGTCCATGGCTACACCTTC.

This sequence joins TRBV2 and TRBJ2-3; D uncertain. Trimming removed 5 bases at V and 6 bases at J, with 12 bases between. CDR1 is SNHLY, CDR2 FYNNEI, per germline. The CDR3 is made up of 13 amino acids. CDR3 coding DNA: TGTGCCAGCAGTATTGGACCCCCCGATACGCAGTATTTT. Protein: CASSIGPPDTQYF.

The V gene is TRBV29-1, the J gene TRBJ2-1; 7 bases line up with TRBD2. V was clipped by 6 bases and J by 0 bases; unmatched bases: 5. Germline V CDR1 and CDR2: SQVTM, ANQGSEA. The CDR3 is made up of 14 amino acids. Here the CDR3 DNA reads TGCAGCGTCAGCGGGATAGGCTCCTACAATGAGCAGTTCTTC. As protein: CSVSGIGSYNEQFF.

In the case of this clone: The identical CDR3 is also encoded by other nucleotide sequences in the sample. The V gene is TRBV28, the J gene TRBJ2-1, with TRBD2 identical over 7 bases. CDR3 length: 14 amino acids. The trim removed 3 bases at V and 4 bases at J, leaving 3 bases unmatched. The V gene's germline CDR1 is MDHEN and CDR2 SYDVKM. The CDR3 here is CASSFAGAYNEQFF. The CDR3 nucleotides read TGTGCCAGCAGTTTTGCGGGAGCATACAATGAGCAGTTCTTC.

The chain uses TRBV30 and TRBJ2-3; 10 nucleotides agree with TRBD2. The CDR3 consists of 15 residues. V was clipped by 2 bases and J by 6 bases; unmatched bases: 8. Germline assignment: CDR1 GTSNPN and CDR2 SVGIG (reference sequence). The CDR3 DNA is TGTGCCTGGAGTATCAGCGGGAGGGCGTGGGATACGCAGTATTTT. This codes for CAWSISGRAWDTQYF.

V is TRBV10-3 and J is TRBJ2-2; 8 nucleotides line up with TRBD1. J gave up 4 bases and V 0 bases, and 1 base lay outside the gene matches. From germline, CDR1 is ENHRY and CDR2 SYGVKD. The CDR3 length is 15 residues. The CDR3 region has the DNA TGTGCCATCAGTGAGTCCGGGACAGGCACCGGGGAGCTGTTTTTT. Protein product: CAISESGTGTGELFF.

The count of this clone is one. The chain has TRBV28 and TRBJ2-1, with 9 bases lining up with TRBD2. Germline V gene sequence: CDR1 MDHEN, CDR2 SYDVKM. The CDR3 consists of 16 residues. Trimming took 8 bases from V and 1 from J; bases not matched to a gene: 9. CDR3 protein: CASLTRLAGSYNEQFF. DNA for the CDR3: TGTGCCAGCCTAACCCGGCTAGCGGGGTCCTACAATGAGCAGTTCTTC.

J is TRBJ2-1 and V is TRBV7-9; D perhaps matches TRBD2 (5 bases). Trimming cost V 6 bases and J 14 bases, with 20 bases left between them. CDR3 length equals 13 residues. Looked up from germline, CDR1 is SEHNR and CDR2 is FQNEAQ (reference sequence). The CDR3 reads CASRPEGTSRKFF. In DNA, the CDR3 is TGTGCCAGCAGGCCTGAGGGTACTAGTAGGAAGTTCTTC.

In the case of this clone: Possible read error: a much larger clone is one base away. Other DNA sequences of this sample code for an identical CDR3. The chain joins TRBV30 to TRBJ2-6; D is ambiguous. This CDR3 is built from 12 residues. V lost 4 bases, J lost 4 bases, and 5 bases lay in between. Germline V gives CDR1 GTSNPN, CDR2 SVGIG (reference sequence). Here the CDR3 reads CAWNPGANVLTF. In DNA form, the CDR3 reads TGTGCCTGGAATCCGGGGGCCAACGTCCTGACTTTC.

The genes are TRBV5-3 and TRBJ1-4, with TRBD1 as a possible D gene (6 bases). Being an ORF, TRBV5-3 has a function that is uncertain. The V end was cut by 5 bases, the J end by 1 base, with 30 bases between. The CDR3 length is 21 residues. DNA of the CDR3: TGTGCCAGAAGAACGGCCCGAGAGTTACAGCCGAACAGGGTAACTAATGAAAAACTGTTTTTT. Encoded protein: CARRTARELQPNRVTNEKLFF.

The chain combines TRBV28 with TRBJ2-7; tentatively, D is TRBD1 or TRBD2 (6 bases each). V was trimmed by 5 bases and J by 6 bases, leaving 17 bases between them. Germline assignment: CDR1 MDHEN and CDR2 SYDVKM. The CDR3 loop spans 14 amino acids. CDR3 in DNA: TGTGCCAGCAGTCCCCCCGGGGGCACCTCCGAGCAGTACTTC. Translation gives CASSPPGGTSEQYF.

The V gene is TRBV15, the J gene TRBJ2-5; weak D call: TRBD1 (5 bases). The V gene's germline CDR1 is LNHNV and CDR2 YYDKDF (reference sequence). CDR3 length: 14 amino acids. Trimming took 3 bases from V and 2 from J, leaving 10 bases between them. CDR3 DNA: TGTGCCACCAGCAGCGGAGACAGACAAGAGACCCAGTACTTC. Translation: CATSSGDRQETQYF.

This sequence joins TRBV2 and TRBJ2-3, with TRBD2 matching over 10 bases. V trimming: 4 bases; J trimming: 6 bases; junction bases outside the gene matches: 7. The CDR3 extends over 15 amino acids. Germline V gene lookup returns CDR1 SNHLY and CDR2 FYNNEI. This CDR3 is CASSGRTSGVDTQYF. The CDR3 nucleotides read TGTGCCAGCAGTGGCAGGACTAGCGGTGTCGATACGCAGTATTTT.

The chain recombines TRBV15 with TRBJ1-1, with D tentatively TRBD1 (5 bases). CDR3 length: 16 amino acids. Germline lookup yields CDR1 LNHNV and CDR2 YYDKDF (reference sequence). Trimming stripped 0 bases from V and 2 bases from J, with 13 bases between. In DNA, the CDR3 is TGTGCCACCAGCAGAGATCAAGGGGTTCTAAACACTGAAGCTTTCTTT. Its protein product is CATSRDQGVLNTEAFF.

The genes are TRBV7-9 and TRBJ1-3; 8 nucleotides match TRBD1. J was trimmed by 2 bases and V by 5 bases; bases with no gene match: 2. The CDR3 is 14 residues long. CDR1 is SEHNR, CDR2 FQNEAQ, per germline (reference sequence). The CDR3 region is CASSVTGAGNTIYF. DNA for the CDR3: TGTGCCAGCAGCGTGACAGGGGCTGGAAACACCATATATTTT.

The chain employs TRBV12-5 and TRBJ2-3; no firm D call. The germline V and J ends were trimmed by 1 base and 8 bases, with 7 bases remaining between them. CDR3 size: 12 residues. In germline, CDR1 is LGHNT, CDR2 FRNRAP. The CDR3 bases are TGTGCTAGTGGTTTGGAACTCGGTACGCAGTATTTT. The encoded protein is CASGLELGTQYF. Full variable domain (outside the CDR3, taken from reference TRBV12-5 and TRBJ2-3): DARVTQTPRHKVTEMGQEVTMRCQPILGHNTVFWYRQTMMQGLELLAYFRNRAPLDDSGMPKDRFSAEMPDATLATLKIQPSEPRDSAVYFCASGLELGTQYFGPGTRLTVL.

In regard to this clone: One base separates it from a far larger clone, so it is likely a read error. The chain links TRBV6-6 to TRBJ2-1; 9 nucleotides align to TRBD2. There are 14 residues in the CDR3. Germline V gene sequence: CDR1 MNHNY, CDR2 SVGAGI (reference sequence). The CDR3 sequence is CASSLAGDYNKQFF. The CDR3 nucleotides read TGTGCCAGCAGCTTAGCGGGAGACTACAATAAGCAGTTCTTC.

This chain uses TRBV27 with TRBJ2-7; TRBD1 aligns across 11 bases. The CDR3 is made up of 18 amino acids. Germline loops: CDR1 MNHEY, CDR2 SMNVEV (reference sequence). V lost 6 bases, J lost 3 bases, and 16 bases stayed unmatched. The CDR3 region has the DNA TGTGCCAGCAGCCAACCCCCCCCCGGGACAGGGGGACTCTACGAGCAGTACTTC. Translation gives CASSQPPPGTGGLYEQYF.